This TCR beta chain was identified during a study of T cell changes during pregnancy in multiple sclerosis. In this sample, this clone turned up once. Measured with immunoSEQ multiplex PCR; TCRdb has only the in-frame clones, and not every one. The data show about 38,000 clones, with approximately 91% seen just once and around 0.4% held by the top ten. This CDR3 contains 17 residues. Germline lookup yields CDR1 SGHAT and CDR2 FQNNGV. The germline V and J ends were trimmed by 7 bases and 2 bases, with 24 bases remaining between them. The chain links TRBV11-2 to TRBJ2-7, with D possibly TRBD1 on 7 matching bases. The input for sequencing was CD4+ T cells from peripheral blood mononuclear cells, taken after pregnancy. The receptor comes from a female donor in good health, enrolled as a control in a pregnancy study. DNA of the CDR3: TGTGCCAGCACCCTAGGAGGGGTCAGGGGGTGGACCTACGAGCAGTACTTC. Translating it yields CASTLGGVRGWTYEQYF. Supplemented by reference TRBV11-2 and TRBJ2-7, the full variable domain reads EAGVAQSPRYKIIEKRQSVAFWCNPISGHATLYWYQQILGQGPKLLIQFQNNGVVDDSQLPKDRFSAERLKGVDSTLKIQPAKLEDSAVYLCASTLGGVRGWTYEQYFGPGTRLTVT.